This TCR beta chain was recovered during a study of cytomegalovirus exposure and HLA in healthy donors. Study-wide results and limits: Later analysis revealed greater clonal expansion in HLA-associated TCR beta chains than in equally common others.

V dropped 4 bases and J dropped 14 bases, with 19 bases sitting between them. The CDR3 covers 13 residues. The germline gives CDR1 PRHDT, CDR2 FYEKMQ (reference sequence). Both 60 Vbeta primers and 13 Jbeta primers went into the PCR. The table came from immunoSEQ multiplex PCR; TCRdb's copy has only in-frame clones and leaves some out. The sample has some 120,000 clones; over 60% are singletons. Remarks on this clone: Antigen: not known.

This TCR was sampled from a human donor in good health. The gene calls are TRBV13 and TRBJ2-3, with D possibly being TRBD1 (6 bases). Sequencing was performed on PBMCs. The CDR3 reads CASSYRDNPPPYF. The DNA for the CDR3 is TGTGCCAGCAGCTACCGGGACAACCCTCCTCCGTATTTT.